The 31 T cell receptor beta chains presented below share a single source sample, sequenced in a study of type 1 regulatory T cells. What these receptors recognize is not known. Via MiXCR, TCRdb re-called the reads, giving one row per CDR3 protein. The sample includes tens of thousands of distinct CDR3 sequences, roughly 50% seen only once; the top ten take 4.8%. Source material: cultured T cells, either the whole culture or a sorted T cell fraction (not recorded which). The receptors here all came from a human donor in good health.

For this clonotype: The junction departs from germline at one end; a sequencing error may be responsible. DNA of the CDR3: TGTGCCAGCAGCTTAGGGTCCCGGCAGAACTCTGAAGCTTTCTTT. This sequence encodes CASSLGSRQNSEAFF. The chain is built from TRBV7-8 and TRBJ1-1; no definite D call. Germline CDR1 reads SGHVS; CDR2 reads FQNEAQ. The CDR3 loop spans 15 amino acids.

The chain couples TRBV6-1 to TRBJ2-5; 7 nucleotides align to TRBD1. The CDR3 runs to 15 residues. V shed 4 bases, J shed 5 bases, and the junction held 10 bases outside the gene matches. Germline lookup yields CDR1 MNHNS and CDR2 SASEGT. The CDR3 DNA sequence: TGTGCCAGCAGTGGGGACAGAAATGTAGGGGAGACCCAGTACTTC. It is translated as CASSGDRNVGETQYF.

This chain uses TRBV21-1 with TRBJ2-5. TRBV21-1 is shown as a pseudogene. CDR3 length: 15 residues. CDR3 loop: CASSKETQYQETQYF. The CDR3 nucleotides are TGTGCCAGCAGCAAAGAGACACAGTACCAAGAGACCCAGTACTTC.

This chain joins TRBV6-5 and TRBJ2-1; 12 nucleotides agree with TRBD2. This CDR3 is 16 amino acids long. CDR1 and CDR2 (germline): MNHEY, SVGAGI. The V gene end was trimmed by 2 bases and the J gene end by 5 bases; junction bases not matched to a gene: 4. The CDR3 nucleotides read TGTGCCAGCAGTTACCTAGCGGGGGGGCCGCACAATGAGCAGTTCTTC. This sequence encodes CASSYLAGGPHNEQFF.

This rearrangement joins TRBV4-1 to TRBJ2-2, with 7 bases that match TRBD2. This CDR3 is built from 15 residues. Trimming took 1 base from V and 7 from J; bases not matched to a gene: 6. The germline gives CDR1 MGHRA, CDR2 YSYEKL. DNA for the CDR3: TGCGCCAGCAGCCAAGGGCTGGGGGGGGGCGGGGAGCTGTTTTTT. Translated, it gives CASSQGLGGGGELFF.

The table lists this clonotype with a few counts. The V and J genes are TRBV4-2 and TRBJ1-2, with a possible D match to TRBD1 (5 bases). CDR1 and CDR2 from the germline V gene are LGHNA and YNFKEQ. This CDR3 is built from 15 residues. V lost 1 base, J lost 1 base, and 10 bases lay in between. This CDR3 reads CASSQATTVNYGYTF. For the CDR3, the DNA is TGTGCCAGCAGCCAAGCGACGACAGTTAACTATGGCTACACCTTC.

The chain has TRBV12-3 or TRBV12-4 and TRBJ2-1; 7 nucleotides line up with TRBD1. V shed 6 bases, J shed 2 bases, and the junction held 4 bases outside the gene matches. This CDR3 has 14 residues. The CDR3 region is CASRQQGPYNEQFF. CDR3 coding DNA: TGTGCCAGCAGGCAACAGGGGCCCTACAATGAGCAGTTCTTC.

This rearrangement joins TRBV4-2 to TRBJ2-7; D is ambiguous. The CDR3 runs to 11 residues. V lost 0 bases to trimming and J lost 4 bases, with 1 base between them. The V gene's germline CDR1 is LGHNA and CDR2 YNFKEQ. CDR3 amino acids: CASSQEYEQYF. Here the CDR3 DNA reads TGTGCCAGCAGCCAAGAGTACGAGCAGTACTTC.

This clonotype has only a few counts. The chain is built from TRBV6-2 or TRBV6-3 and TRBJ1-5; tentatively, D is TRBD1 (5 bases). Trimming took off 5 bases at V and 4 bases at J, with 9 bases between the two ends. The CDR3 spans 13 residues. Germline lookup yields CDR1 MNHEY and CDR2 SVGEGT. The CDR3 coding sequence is TGTGCCAGCAGTCCCCAGGGTAATCAGCCCCAGCATTTT. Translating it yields CASSPQGNQPQHF.

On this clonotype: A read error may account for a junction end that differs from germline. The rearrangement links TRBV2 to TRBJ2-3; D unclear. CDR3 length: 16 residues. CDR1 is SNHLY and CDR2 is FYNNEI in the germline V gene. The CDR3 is CASRWEGHISTDTRYF. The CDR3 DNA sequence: TGTGCCAGCAGGTGGGAAGGGCACATAAGCACAGATACGCGGTATTTT.

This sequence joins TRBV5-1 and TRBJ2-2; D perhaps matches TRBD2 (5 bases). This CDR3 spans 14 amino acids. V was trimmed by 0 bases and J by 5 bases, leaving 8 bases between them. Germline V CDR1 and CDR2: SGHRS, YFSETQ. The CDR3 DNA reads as TGCGCCAGCAGCTTGGGGCGGGTTACCGGGGAGCTGTTTTTT. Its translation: CASSLGRVTGELFF.

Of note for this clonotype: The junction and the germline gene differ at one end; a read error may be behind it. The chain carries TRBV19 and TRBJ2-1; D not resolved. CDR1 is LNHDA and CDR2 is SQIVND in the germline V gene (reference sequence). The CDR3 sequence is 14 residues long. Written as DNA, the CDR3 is TGTGTCAGTAGTCGGCAGTTGGGTCGCAATGAGCAGTTCTTC. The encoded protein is CVSSRQLGRNEQFF.

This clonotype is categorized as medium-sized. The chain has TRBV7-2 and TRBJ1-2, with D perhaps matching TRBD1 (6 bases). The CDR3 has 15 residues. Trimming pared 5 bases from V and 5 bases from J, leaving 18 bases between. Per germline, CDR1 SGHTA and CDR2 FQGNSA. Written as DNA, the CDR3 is TGTGCCAGCAGCCTCCGGACAGCTTCCCTATATGGCTACACCTTC. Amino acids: CASSLRTASLYGYTF.

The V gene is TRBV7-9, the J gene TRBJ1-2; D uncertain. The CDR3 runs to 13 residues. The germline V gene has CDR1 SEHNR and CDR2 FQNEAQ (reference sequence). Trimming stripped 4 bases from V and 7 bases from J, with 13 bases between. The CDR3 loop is CASSSLIYGGYTF. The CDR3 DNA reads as TGTGCCAGCAGCTCGTTAATATACGGTGGCTACACCTTC.

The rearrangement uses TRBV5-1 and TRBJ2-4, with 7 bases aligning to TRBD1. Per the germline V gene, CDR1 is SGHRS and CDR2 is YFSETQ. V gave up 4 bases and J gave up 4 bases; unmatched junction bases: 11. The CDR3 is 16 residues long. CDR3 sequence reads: CASSLNDGQAKNIQYF. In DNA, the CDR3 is TGCGCCAGCAGCCTCAATGATGGACAGGCTAAAAACATTCAGTACTTC.

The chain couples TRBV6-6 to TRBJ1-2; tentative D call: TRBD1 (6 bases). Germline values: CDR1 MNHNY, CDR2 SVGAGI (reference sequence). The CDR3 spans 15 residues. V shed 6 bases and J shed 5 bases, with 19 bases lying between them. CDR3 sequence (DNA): TGTGCCAGCAGGCCCTCCGGACAGAGGGGTTATGGCTACACCTTC. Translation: CASRPSGQRGYGYTF.

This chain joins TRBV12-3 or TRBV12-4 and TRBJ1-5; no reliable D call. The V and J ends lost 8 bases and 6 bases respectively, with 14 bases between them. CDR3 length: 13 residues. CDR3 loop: CASGPRPSQPQHF. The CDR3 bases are TGTGCCAGCGGACCGCGGCCGAGTCAGCCCCAGCATTTT.

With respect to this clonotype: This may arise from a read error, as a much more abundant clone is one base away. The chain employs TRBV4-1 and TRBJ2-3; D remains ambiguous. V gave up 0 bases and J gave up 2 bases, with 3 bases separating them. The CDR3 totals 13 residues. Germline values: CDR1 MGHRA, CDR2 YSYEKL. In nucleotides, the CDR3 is TGCGCCAGCAGCCAAGAGTTCACAGATACGCAGTATTTT. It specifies CASSQEFTDTQYF.

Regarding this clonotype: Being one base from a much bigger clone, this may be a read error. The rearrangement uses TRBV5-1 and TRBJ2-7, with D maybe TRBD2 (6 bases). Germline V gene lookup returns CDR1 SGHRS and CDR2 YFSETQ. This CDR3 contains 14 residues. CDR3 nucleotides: TGCGCCAGCAGCGTAGGAGGGAACTCCTACAAGCAGTACTTC. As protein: CASSVGGNSYKQYF.

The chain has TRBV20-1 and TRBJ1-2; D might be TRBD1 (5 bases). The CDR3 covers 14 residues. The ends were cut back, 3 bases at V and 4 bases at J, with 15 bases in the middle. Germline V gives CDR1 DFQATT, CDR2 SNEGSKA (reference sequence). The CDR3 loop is CSARSPGTLYGYTF. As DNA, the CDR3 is TGCAGTGCTAGGTCTCCAGGGACCCTCTATGGCTACACCTTC.

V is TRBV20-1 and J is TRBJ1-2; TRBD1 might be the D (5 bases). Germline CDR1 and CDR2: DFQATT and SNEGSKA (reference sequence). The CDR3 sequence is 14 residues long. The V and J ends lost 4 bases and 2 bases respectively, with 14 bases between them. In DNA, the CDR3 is TGCAGTGCTACCTTGGGGGGGGAAAACTATGGCTACACCTTC. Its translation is CSATLGGENYGYTF.

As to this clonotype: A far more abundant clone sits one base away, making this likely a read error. The CDR3 spells CASSLVGGVYNEQYF. CDR3 DNA: TGTGCCAGCAGCTTAGTCGGGGGAGTCTACAATGAGCAGTACTTC. This chain links TRBV7-2 with TRBJ2-7; D might be TRBD2 (6 bases). Germline CDR1 is SGHTA and CDR2 is FQGNSA. The CDR3 has 15 residues. Trimming left V 1 base short and J 7 bases short, with 17 bases between.

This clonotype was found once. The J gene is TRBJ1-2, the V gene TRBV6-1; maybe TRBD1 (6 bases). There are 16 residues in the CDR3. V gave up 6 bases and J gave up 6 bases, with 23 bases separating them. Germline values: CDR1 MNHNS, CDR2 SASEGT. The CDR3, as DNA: TGTGCCAGCAGGAAGAGGTGGGGGGCAGGGGAGGATGGCTACACCTTC. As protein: CASRKRWGAGEDGYTF.

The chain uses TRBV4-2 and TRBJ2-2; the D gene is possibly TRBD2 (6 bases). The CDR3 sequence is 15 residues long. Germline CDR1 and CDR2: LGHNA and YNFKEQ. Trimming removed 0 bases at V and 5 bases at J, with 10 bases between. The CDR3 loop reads CASSQEASETGELFF. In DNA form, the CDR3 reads TGTGCCAGCAGCCAAGAAGCTAGCGAAACCGGGGAGCTGTTTTTT.

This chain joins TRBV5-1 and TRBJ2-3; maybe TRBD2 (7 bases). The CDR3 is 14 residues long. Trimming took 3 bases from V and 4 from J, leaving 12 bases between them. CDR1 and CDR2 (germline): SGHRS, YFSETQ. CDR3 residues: CASSWRGGPDTQYF. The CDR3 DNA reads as TGCGCCAGCAGCTGGAGGGGGGGGCCAGATACGCAGTATTTT. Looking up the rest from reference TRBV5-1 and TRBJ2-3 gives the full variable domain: KAGVTQTPRYLIKTRGQQVTLSCSPISGHRSVSWYQQTPGQGLQFLFEYFSETQRNKGNFPGRFSGRQFSNSRSEMNVSTLELGDSALYLCASSWRGGPDTQYFGPGTRLTVL.

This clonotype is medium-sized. The CDR3 sequence: CASSGTGTQTQYF. The CDR3 coding sequence is TGTGCCAGTTCTGGGACAGGCACGCAGACCCAGTACTTC. The chain combines TRBV19 with TRBJ2-5; 8 bases align to TRBD1. The CDR3 is 13 amino acids. CDR1 and CDR2 from the germline V gene are LNHDA and SQIVND (reference sequence). V shed 8 bases and J 6 bases; nucleotides not matched to a gene: 8.

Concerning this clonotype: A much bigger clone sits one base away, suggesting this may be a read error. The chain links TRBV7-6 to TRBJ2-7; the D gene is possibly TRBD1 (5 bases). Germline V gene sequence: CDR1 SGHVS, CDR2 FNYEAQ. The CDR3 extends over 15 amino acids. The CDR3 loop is CASSLGTIPTYELYF. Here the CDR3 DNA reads TGTGCCAGCAGCTTAGGGACAATTCCAACCTACGAGCTGTACTTC.

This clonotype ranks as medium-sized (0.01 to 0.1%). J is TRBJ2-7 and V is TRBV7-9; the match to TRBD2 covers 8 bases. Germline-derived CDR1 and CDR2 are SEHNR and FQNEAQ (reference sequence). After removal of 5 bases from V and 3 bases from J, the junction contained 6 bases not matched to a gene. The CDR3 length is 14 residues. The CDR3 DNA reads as TGTGCCAGCAGCCCCCGGGGGGGAATCTACGAGCAGTACTTC. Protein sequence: CASSPRGGIYEQYF. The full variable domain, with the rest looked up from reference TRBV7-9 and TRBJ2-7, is DTGVSQNPRHKITKRGQNVTFRCDPISEHNRLYWYRQTLGQGPEFLTYFQNEAQLEKSRLLSDRFSAERPKGSFSTLEIQRTEQGDSAMYLCASSPRGGIYEQYFGPGTRLTVT.

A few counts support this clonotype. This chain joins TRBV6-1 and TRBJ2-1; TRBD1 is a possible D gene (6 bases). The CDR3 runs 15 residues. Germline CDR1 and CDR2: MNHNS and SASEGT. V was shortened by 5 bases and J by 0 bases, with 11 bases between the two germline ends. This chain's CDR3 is CASSRDRNSYNEQFF. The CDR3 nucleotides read TGTGCCAGCAGTCGTGACAGGAACTCCTACAATGAGCAGTTCTTC.

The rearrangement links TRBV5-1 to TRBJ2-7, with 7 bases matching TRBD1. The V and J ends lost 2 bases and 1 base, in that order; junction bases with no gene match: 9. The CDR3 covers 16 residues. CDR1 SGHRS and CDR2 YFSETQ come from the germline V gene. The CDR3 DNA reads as TGCGCCAGCAGCTTCACTCCGGGACAGTTATCCTACGAGCAGTACTTC. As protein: CASSFTPGQLSYEQYF. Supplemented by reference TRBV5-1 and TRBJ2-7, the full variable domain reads KAGVTQTPRYLIKTRGQQVTLSCSPISGHRSVSWYQQTPGQGLQFLFEYFSETQRNKGNFPGRFSGRQFSNSRSEMNVSTLELGDSALYLCASSFTPGQLSYEQYFGPGTRLTVT.

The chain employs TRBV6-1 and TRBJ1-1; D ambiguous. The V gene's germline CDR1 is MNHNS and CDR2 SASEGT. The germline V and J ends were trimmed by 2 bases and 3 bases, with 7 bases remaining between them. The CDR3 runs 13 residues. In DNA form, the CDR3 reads TGTGCCAGCAGTGAAAATCGGTACACTGAAGCTTTCTTT. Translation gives CASSENRYTEAFF.